Following are 7 T cell receptor beta chains from one sample sequenced in a study of T cell clonality in common variable immunodeficiency. Assay: immunoSEQ multiplex PCR; the TCRdb copy retains only in-frame clones and omits some. The data show some 40,000 clones, none appearing only once, with 2.5% to 3% held by the ten largest. The sequencing sample was made of peripheral blood mononuclear cells. All receptors derive from a person between 18 and 69 years old in good health.

This clone was found many times. Read coverage stops 3 residues before the CDR3 terminus; the germline J gene supplies the remainder. The gene calls are TRBV4-2 and TRBJ2-3, with D possibly matching TRBD2 (6 bases). This CDR3 is 16 amino acids long. Deletions cut 3 bases from V and 6 bases from J, with 19 bases between. Germline V lookup: CDR1 LGHNA, CDR2 YNFKEQ. This CDR3 is CASSQQGLSGLDTQYF. Partial CDR3 DNA: TGTGCCAGCAGCCAGCAGGGACTGTCCGGTTTGGATACG.

This clone showed up many times. Partial CDR3 DNA: TGCAGTGCTAGAGATAACCGGGATGAAAAA. Encoded protein: CSARDNRDEK. The whole CDR3 sequence is CSARDNRDEKLFF. The J gene is TRBJ1-4, the V gene TRBV20-1; no clear D. The read terminates 3 residues before the CDR3 end, so the remaining end is supplied by the germline J gene. Germline assignment: CDR1 DFQATT and CDR2 SNEGSKA (reference sequence). Trimming removed 0 bases at V and 6 bases at J, with 8 bases between. The CDR3 covers 13 residues.

This clone has ten or more counts. The sequence runs out 3 residues before the end of the CDR3; the remainder is reconstructed from the germline J gene. The J gene is TRBJ1-2, the V gene TRBV28, with TRBD1 as a possible D gene (6 bases). In germline, CDR1 is MDHEN, CDR2 SYDVKM. The CDR3 extends over 15 amino acids. V lost 6 bases and J lost 1, with 15 bases in between. CDR3 protein: CASRLRGGFNYGYTF. Incomplete CDR3 DNA: TGTGCCAGCAGACTTCGGGGGGGCTTTAACTATGGC.

This clone was counted many times. This CDR3 reads CASSYSGTTDTQYF. The sequenced CDR3 bases are TGTGCCAGCAGTTATAGCGGGACAACAGATACG. The chain recombines TRBV12-3 or TRBV12-4 with TRBJ2-3; TRBD2 agrees at 8 bases. The read finishes 3 residues shy of the CDR3 end, and the germline J gene is used to complete it. The CDR3 length is 14 residues. Trimming cost V 4 bases and J 3 bases; bases outside gene matches: 3.

A remark on this clone: Read coverage stops 3 residues before the CDR3 terminus; the germline J gene supplies the remainder. V usage is TRBV5-5 and J usage is TRBJ2-3; tentatively, D is TRBD1 (6 bases). Germline CDR1 is SGHKS and CDR2 is YYEKEE (reference sequence). CDR3 size: 13 residues. The CDR3 sequence is CASRTGFQETQYF. The sequenced part of the CDR3 DNA is TGTGCCAGCCGTACAGGGTTCCAAGAGACG.

At least ten counts were recorded for this clone. The read stops 3 residues short of the end of the CDR3; the missing end is completed from the germline J gene. The rearrangement joins TRBV19 to TRBJ1-1; TRBD1 is a possible D gene (6 bases). The CDR3 runs 14 residues. The V gene's germline CDR1 is LNHDA and CDR2 SQIVND (reference sequence). The V and J ends lost 3 bases and 2 bases respectively, with 10 bases between them. The sequenced CDR3 bases are TGTGCCAGTAGTATTCCAGGGGTAAACACTGAA. This codes for CASSIPGVNTE. The CDR3, in full, reads CASSIPGVNTEAFF.

This clone was recorded at least ten times. The CDR3 end lies 3 residues beyond the end of the read and is filled in from the germline J gene. The chain carries TRBV7-7 and TRBJ2-3, with D perhaps matching TRBD2 (7 bases). V was pared by 5 bases and J by 4 bases, with 16 bases between. Germline CDR1 and CDR2: SSHAT and FNYEAQ (reference sequence). This CDR3 has 15 residues. The CDR3 DNA, read in part, is TGTGCCAGCAGCCCCGACGGGGGGCGCTCAGATACG. Amino acid sequence: CASSPDGGRSDT. The whole CDR3 reads CASSPDGGRSDTQYF.